The T cell receptor (beta chain) described here comes from a study of T cell responses to AZD1222 COVID-19 vaccine. Study outcomes and limitations: The donor cohort was predominantly white British with a female majority, and clonal diversity may have been underestimated.

Notes on this clone: What it recognizes is unknown.

Profiled with immunoSEQ multiplex PCR; TCRdb holds only in-frame clones, not every one. The sample contains 120,000 or so clones, 89% of which appear only once. The CDR3 is 15 residues long. In germline, CDR1 is KGHSH, CDR2 LQKENI. Trimming at V came to 3 bases and at J to 7 bases, leaving 6 bases not matched to a gene. The chain couples TRBV18 to TRBJ1-6; 7 nucleotides align to TRBD1. This clonotype originated in an adult in good health. The sample here was peripheral blood, taken on day 0 of AZD1222 vaccination. The DNA for the CDR3 is TGTGCCAGCTCACCCCAAACAGGGGCGAATTCACCCCTCCACTTT. Encoded protein: CASSPQTGANSPLHF. The variable domain in full, completed from reference TRBV18 and TRBJ1-6, reads NAGVMQNPRHLVRRRGQEARLRCSPMKGHSHVYWYRQLPEEGLKFMVYLQKENIIDESGMPKERFSAEFPKEGPSILRIQQVVRGDSAAYFCASSPQTGANSPLHFGNGTRLTVT.